These 21 T cell receptor beta chains were sequenced from one sample in a study of blood T cell repertoires in COVID-19. Profiled with immunoSEQ multiplex PCR; TCRdb holds only in-frame clones, not every one. The data contain around 180,000 clones, about four fifths of them singletons. Sequences were obtained from PBMCs or T cells enriched from blood (not recorded which). The receptors were gathered from a man between 45 and 60 years old who had recovered from COVID-19.

In its sample, this clone was seen a few times. The chain links TRBV5-5 to TRBJ1-2; 9 bases agree with TRBD1. Per germline, CDR1 SGHKS and CDR2 YYEKEE (reference sequence). The CDR3 is made up of 15 amino acids. J lost 3 bases, V lost 0 bases, and 3 bases had no gene match. CDR3 nucleotides: TGTGCCAGCAGCTTGGAGGGACAGGGATACTATGGCTACACCTTC. As protein: CASSLEGQGYYGYTF.

The chain employs TRBV19 and TRBJ1-2, with 8 bases that match TRBD1. Germline loops: CDR1 LNHDA, CDR2 SQIVND (reference sequence). The CDR3 spans 14 residues. Germline trimming cut 6 bases from V and 8 bases from J; bases unmatched to any gene: 11. The CDR3 coding sequence is TGTGCCAGTAGCGCGCGGACAGGGAGCTTCGGCTACACCTTC. Its protein product is CASSARTGSFGYTF.

The rearrangement uses TRBV10-3 and TRBJ1-1; D gene uncertain. V gave up 0 bases and J gave up 10 bases, with 12 bases separating them. Germline V gene sequence: CDR1 ENHRY, CDR2 SYGVKD. The CDR3 extends over 13 amino acids. CDR3 sequence: CAISESSRMGAFF. The DNA of the CDR3 is TGTGCCATCAGTGAGTCGTCGCGGATGGGAGCTTTCTTT.

V gene TRBV21-1 combines with J gene TRBJ2-1; TRBD1 is the table's D call, not checked against the DNA. TRBV21-1 is classified as a pseudogene. The CDR3 has 17 residues. The CDR3 coding sequence is TGTGCCAGCAGCAAAGGACGAAGGGGCGGTCCGAACAATGAGCAGTTCTTC. This gives the protein CASSKGRRGGPNNEQFF.

The chain couples TRBV7-8 to TRBJ2-7; 10 bases map to TRBD2. Germline lookup yields CDR1 SGHVS and CDR2 FQNEAQ. The CDR3 consists of 18 residues. Germline trimming cut 5 bases from V and 6 bases from J; bases unmatched to any gene: 19. CDR3 in amino acids: CASSVNGASGGQRSEQYF. The CDR3 coding sequence is TGTGCCAGCAGCGTAAATGGGGCTAGCGGGGGCCAACGGTCCGAGCAGTACTTC.

The gene calls are TRBV30 and TRBJ2-7; weak D call: TRBD1 (6 bases). Trimming pared 0 bases from V and 0 bases from J, leaving 12 bases between. The CDR3 runs 15 residues. Per germline, CDR1 GTSNPN and CDR2 SVGIG (reference sequence). The CDR3 loop reads CAWSVPGVGSYEQYF. The CDR3 bases are TGTGCCTGGAGTGTACCAGGGGTTGGCTCCTACGAGCAGTACTTC.

CDR3 coding DNA: TGTGCCAGCAGCGCCTCAGGGGTTGTTAATTCACCCCTCCACTTT. Protein product: CASSASGVVNSPLHF. V and J are TRBV9 and TRBJ1-6; D might be TRBD1 (6 bases). The CDR3 runs to 15 residues. Trimming left V 3 bases short and J 6 bases short, with 13 bases between. The germline CDR1 and CDR2 sequences are SGDLS and YYNGEE. Supplemented by reference TRBV9 and TRBJ1-6, the full variable domain reads DSGVTQTPKHLITATGQRVTLRCSPRSGDLSVYWYQQSLDQGLQFLIQYYNGEERAKGNILERFSAQQFPDLHSELNLSSLELGDSALYFCASSASGVVNSPLHFGNGTRLTVT.

J is TRBJ1-1 and V is TRBV7-2; D ambiguous. Germline values: CDR1 SGHTA, CDR2 FQGNSA. The CDR3 runs to 14 residues. Trimming removed 2 bases at V and 0 bases at J, with 7 bases between. The CDR3 spells CASSLQQMNTEAFF. The DNA for the CDR3 is TGTGCCAGCAGCTTACAACAGATGAACACTGAAGCTTTCTTT. The whole variable domain, filled in from reference TRBV7-2 and TRBJ1-1, reads GAGVSQSPSNKVTEKGKDVELRCDPISGHTALYWYRQSLGQGLEFLIYFQGNSAPDKSGLPSDRFSAERTGGSVSTLTIQRTQQEDSAVYLCASSLQQMNTEAFFGQGTRLTVV.

The rearrangement links TRBV5-8 to TRBJ1-6; TRBD1 aligns across 10 bases. V trimming: 4 bases; J trimming: 11 bases; junction bases outside the gene matches: 9. There are 15 residues in the CDR3. Germline CDR1 reads SGHTS; CDR2 reads YDEGEE. The CDR3 loop is CASSLGDRGLTPLHF. The CDR3 nucleotides are TGTGCCAGCAGCCTGGGGGACAGGGGTCTAACACCCCTCCACTTT.

The genes are TRBV7-8 and TRBJ2-1; 9 nucleotides line up with TRBD1. Germline V CDR1 and CDR2: SGHVS, FQNEAQ. The V gene end was trimmed by 5 bases and the J gene end by 9 bases; junction bases not matched to a gene: 8. The CDR3 extends over 14 amino acids. The DNA for the CDR3 is TGTGCCAGCAGCGTAAGGACAGGGGCCCTTGAGCAGTTCTTC. It is translated as CASSVRTGALEQFF.

This sequence joins TRBV7-2 and TRBJ1-4; D not certain. V lost 1 base, J lost 1 base, and 10 bases lay in between. Germline-derived CDR1 and CDR2 are SGHTA and FQGNSA. The CDR3 covers 16 residues. CDR3 sequence reads: CASSLGIRGTNEKLFF. The CDR3 nucleotides read TGTGCCAGCAGCTTAGGAATTCGCGGAACTAATGAAAAACTGTTTTTT.

J is TRBJ2-2 and V is TRBV19; TRBD1 might be the D (6 bases). The CDR3 covers 14 residues. Germline CDR1 reads LNHDA; CDR2 reads SQIVND (reference sequence). Trimming removed 11 bases at V and 0 bases at J, with 13 bases between. The CDR3 here is CAVSGVSNTGELFF. The CDR3 bases are TGTGCCGTGTCAGGGGTATCGAACACCGGGGAGCTGTTTTTT.

CDR3 coding DNA: TGTGCCAGCAGTTGGCAGGATAACTATGGCTACACCTTC. It encodes CASSWQDNYGYTF. The J gene is TRBJ1-2, the V gene TRBV12-3 or TRBV12-4; D remains ambiguous. V lost 4 bases and J lost 1, with 7 bases in between. The CDR3 totals 13 residues.

V usage is TRBV4-1 and J usage is TRBJ2-3; D gene unclear. The V gene's germline CDR1 is MGHRA and CDR2 YSYEKL. V lost 1 base and J lost 0, with 5 bases in between. There are 14 residues in the CDR3. In DNA form, the CDR3 reads TGCGCCAGCAGCCAAGTTACTAGCACAGATACGCAGTATTTT. Its translation: CASSQVTSTDTQYF.

This clone was observed a handful of times. The chain combines TRBV18 with TRBJ2-7; the D gene is possibly TRBD1 (6 bases). Germline-derived CDR1 and CDR2 are KGHSH and LQKENI. V was shortened by 6 bases and J by 0 bases, with 12 bases between the two germline ends. The CDR3 loop spans 14 amino acids. CDR3 DNA: TGTGCCAGCTCCGCGACAGGTTACTCCTACGAGCAGTACTTC. As protein: CASSATGYSYEQYF.

The chain is built from TRBV27 and TRBJ1-5; 9 bases line up with TRBD1. The trim removed 3 bases at V and 4 bases at J, leaving 1 base unmatched. The CDR3 is 14 amino acids. Germline V gene lookup returns CDR1 MNHEY and CDR2 SMNVEV (reference sequence). The CDR3: CASSFGQGNQPQHF. CDR3 DNA sequence: TGTGCCAGCAGTTTTGGACAGGGGAATCAGCCCCAGCATTTT.

The V and J genes are TRBV30 and TRBJ1-5, with 7 bases matching TRBD1. The CDR3 runs to 13 residues. Germline V gene sequence: CDR1 GTSNPN, CDR2 SVGIG (reference sequence). The V segment lost 2 bases and the J segment 7 bases; nucleotides outside the gene matches: 5. CDR3 nucleotide sequence: TGTGCCTGGAGTAGGGGGCCCGGGCAGCCCCAGCATTTT. Encoded protein: CAWSRGPGQPQHF.

The chain recombines TRBV5-1 with TRBJ2-3, with 8 positions matching TRBD1. The CDR3 extends over 14 amino acids. Germline V gene sequence: CDR1 SGHRS, CDR2 YFSETQ. The junction had 5 bases not matched to a gene; V was cut back by 3 bases and J by 5 bases. CDR3 bases: TGCGCCAGCAGCTCGACAGGGGTGGGAGATACGCAGTATTTT. Translating gives CASSSTGVGDTQYF.

Concerning this clone itself: Other nucleotide sequences in the sample specify the same CDR3. The J gene is TRBJ2-1, the V gene TRBV9, with 8 bases aligning to TRBD2. Germline V gene sequence: CDR1 SGDLS, CDR2 YYNGEE. The trim removed 4 bases at V and 4 bases at J, leaving 4 bases unmatched. The CDR3 loop spans 14 amino acids. The CDR3 loop reads CASSSGLGYNEQFF. In DNA form, the CDR3 reads TGTGCCAGCAGCTCGGGACTAGGATACAATGAGCAGTTCTTC.

This chain joins TRBV29-1 and TRBJ2-7; maybe TRBD1 (6 bases). The V and J ends lost 7 bases and 5 bases respectively, with 18 bases between them. Germline CDR1 and CDR2: SQVTM and ANQGSEA. CDR3 length equals 13 residues. CDR3 nucleotides: TGCAGCGCCGCCTCCGGGACAACAAACGAGCAGTACTTC. This gives the protein CSAASGTTNEQYF.

The V and J genes are TRBV12-3 or TRBV12-4 and TRBJ1-4, with D perhaps TRBD1 (5 bases). V lost 6 bases to trimming and J lost 8 bases, with 10 bases between them. The length of the CDR3 is 12 residues. CDR3 DNA: TGTGCCAGCAGGAAAGACAGAGAAAAACTGTTTTTT. Its protein product is CASRKDREKLFF.